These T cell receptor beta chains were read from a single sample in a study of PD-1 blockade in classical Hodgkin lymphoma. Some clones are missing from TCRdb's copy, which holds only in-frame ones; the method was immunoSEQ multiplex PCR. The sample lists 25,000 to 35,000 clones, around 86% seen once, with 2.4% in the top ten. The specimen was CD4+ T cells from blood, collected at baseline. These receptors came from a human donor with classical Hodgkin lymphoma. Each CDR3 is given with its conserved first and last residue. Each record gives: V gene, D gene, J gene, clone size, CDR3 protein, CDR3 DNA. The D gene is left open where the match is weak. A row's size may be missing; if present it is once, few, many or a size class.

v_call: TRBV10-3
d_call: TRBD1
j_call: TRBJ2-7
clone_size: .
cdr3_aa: CAISDRDRAGYEQYF
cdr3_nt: TGTGCCATCAGTGATCGGGACAGGGCGGGCTACGAGCAGTACTTC

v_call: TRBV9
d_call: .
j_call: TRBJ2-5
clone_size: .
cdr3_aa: CASSSRDTQETQYF
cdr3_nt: TGTGCCAGCAGCTCCCGGGACACCCAAGAGACCCAGTACTTC

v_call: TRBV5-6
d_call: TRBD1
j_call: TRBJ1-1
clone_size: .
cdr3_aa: CASSFGQGVTEAFF
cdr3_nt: TGTGCCAGCAGCTTTGGACAGGGGGTGACTGAAGCTTTCTTT

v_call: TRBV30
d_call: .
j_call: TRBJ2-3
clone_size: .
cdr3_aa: CAWSEFTRGTDTQYF
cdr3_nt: TGTGCCTGGAGTGAGTTTACAAGGGGGACAGATACGCAGTATTTT

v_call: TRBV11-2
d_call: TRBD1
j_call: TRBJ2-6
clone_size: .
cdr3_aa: CASSFGRGRLPSGANVLTF
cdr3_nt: TGTGCCAGCAGCTTTGGTAGGGGGCGCCTCCCCTCTGGGGCCAACGTCCTGACTTTC

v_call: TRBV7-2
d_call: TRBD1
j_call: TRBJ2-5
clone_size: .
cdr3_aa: CASSLGGGAYQETQYF
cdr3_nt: TGTGCCAGCAGCTTAGGAGGGGGCGCGTACCAAGAGACCCAGTACTTC

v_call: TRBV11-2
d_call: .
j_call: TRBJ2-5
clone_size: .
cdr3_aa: CASSRQETQYF
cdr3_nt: TGTGCCAGCAGCCGTCAAGAGACCCAGTACTTC

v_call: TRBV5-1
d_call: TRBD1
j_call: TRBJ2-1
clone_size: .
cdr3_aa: CASSLASRGRQGFEQFF
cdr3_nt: TGCGCCAGCAGCTTGGCCTCCAGGGGGCGACAGGGGTTTGAGCAGTTCTTC

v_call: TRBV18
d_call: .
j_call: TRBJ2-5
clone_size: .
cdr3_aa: CASSPGRGWQTQYF
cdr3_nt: TGTGCCAGCTCACCGGGAAGGGGCTGGCAGACCCAGTACTTC

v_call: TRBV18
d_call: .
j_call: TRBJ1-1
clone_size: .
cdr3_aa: CASSPVPMGPNTEAFF
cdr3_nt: TGTGCCAGCTCACCAGTGCCAATGGGACCGAACACTGAAGCTTTCTTT

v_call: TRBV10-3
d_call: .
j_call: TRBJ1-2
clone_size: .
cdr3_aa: CAISENWVDYGYTF
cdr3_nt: TGTGCCATCAGTGAGAATTGGGTGGACTATGGCTACACCTTC

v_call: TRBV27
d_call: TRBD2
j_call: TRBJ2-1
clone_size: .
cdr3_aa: CASSHGTSGPNWDEQFF
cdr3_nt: TGTGCCAGCAGCCATGGGACTAGCGGCCCCAACTGGGATGAGCAGTTCTTC

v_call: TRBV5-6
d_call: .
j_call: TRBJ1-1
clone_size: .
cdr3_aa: CASSQTGSKAFF
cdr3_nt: TGTGCCAGCAGCCAGACAGGATCGAAAGCTTTCTTT

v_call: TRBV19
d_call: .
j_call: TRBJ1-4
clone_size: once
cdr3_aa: CASSMFRQGGEKLFF
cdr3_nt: TGTGCCAGTAGTATGTTTAGGCAGGGTGGCGAAAAACTGTTTTTT

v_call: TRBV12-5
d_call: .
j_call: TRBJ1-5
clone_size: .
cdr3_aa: CASGQGGNQPQHF
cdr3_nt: TGTGCTAGTGGGCAGGGCGGCAATCAGCCCCAGCATTTT

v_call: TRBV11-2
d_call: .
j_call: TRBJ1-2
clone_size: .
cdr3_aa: CASSLEASYGYTF
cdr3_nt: TGTGCCAGCAGCTTAGAGGCCTCATATGGCTACACCTTC

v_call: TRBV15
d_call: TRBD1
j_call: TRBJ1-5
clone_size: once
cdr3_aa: CATSRDQQGRYQPQHF
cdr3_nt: TGTGCCACCAGCAGAGATCAACAGGGGCGGTATCAGCCCCAGCATTTT

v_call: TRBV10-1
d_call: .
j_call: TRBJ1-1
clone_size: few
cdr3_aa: CASSNKGAAFF
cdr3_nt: TGCGCCAGCAGCAACAAAGGCGCAGCTTTCTTT

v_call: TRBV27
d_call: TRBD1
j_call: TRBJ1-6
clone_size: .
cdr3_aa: CASSWGDRNNSPLHF
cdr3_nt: TGTGCCAGCAGTTGGGGGGACAGAAATAATTCACCCCTCCACTTT

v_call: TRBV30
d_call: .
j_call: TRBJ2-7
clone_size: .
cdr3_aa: CAWSVRLFSAEQYF
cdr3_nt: TGTGCCTGGAGTGTAAGACTTTTTTCGGCCGAGCAGTACTTC

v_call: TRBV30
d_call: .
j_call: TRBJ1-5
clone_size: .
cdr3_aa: CAWSVRIGSSNQPQHF
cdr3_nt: TGTGCCTGGAGTGTACGGATCGGCAGTAGCAATCAGCCCCAGCATTTT

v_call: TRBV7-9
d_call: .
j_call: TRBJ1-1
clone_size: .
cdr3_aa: CASSSWGGTRMNTEAFF
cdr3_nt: TGTGCCAGCAGCTCGTGGGGGGGGACCCGGATGAACACTGAAGCTTTCTTT

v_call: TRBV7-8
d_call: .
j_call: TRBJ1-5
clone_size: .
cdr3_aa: CASSLGQGSNQPQHF
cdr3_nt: TGTGCCAGCAGCTTGGGGCAGGGTAGCAATCAGCCCCAGCATTTT

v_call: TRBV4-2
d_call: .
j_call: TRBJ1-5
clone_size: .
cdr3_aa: CASSQAGRDQPQHF
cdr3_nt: TGTGCCAGCAGCCAAGCCGGCCGGGACCAGCCCCAGCATTTT

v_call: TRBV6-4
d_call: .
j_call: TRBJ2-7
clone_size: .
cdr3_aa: CASSATGFRDEQYF
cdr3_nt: TGTGCCAGCAGTGCTACAGGGTTTCGAGACGAGCAGTACTTC

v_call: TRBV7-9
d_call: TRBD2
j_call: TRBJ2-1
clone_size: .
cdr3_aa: CASSFSSGTTEQFF
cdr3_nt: TGTGCCAGCAGCTTCTCTAGCGGGACTACTGAGCAGTTCTTC

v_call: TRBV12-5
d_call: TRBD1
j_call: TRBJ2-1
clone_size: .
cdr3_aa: CASGRTGFNEQFF
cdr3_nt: TGTGCTAGTGGACGGACAGGTTTTAATGAGCAGTTCTTC

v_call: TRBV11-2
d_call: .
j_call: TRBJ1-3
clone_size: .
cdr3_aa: CASRESSGNTIYF
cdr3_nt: TGTGCCAGCAGGGAGTCCTCTGGAAACACCATATATTTT

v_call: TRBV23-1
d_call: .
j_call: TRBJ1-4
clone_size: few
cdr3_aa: CASSHSPRGGKLFF
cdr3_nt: TGCGCCAGCAGTCACTCCCCTCGGGGGGGAAAACTGTTTTTT

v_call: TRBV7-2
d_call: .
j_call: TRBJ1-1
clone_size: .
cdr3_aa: CASSLVEGSLHTEAFF
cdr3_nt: TGTGCCAGCAGCTTAGTCGAGGGCAGTTTGCACACTGAAGCTTTCTTT

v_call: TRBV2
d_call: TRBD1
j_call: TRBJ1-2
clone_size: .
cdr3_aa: CASSEGRQGASYTF
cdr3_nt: TGTGCCAGCAGTGAAGGGCGACAGGGCGCAAGCTACACCTTC

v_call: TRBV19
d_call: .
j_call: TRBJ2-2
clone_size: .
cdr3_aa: CASSIVGDTGELFF
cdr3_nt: TGTGCCAGTAGTATAGTGGGGGACACCGGGGAGCTGTTTTTT

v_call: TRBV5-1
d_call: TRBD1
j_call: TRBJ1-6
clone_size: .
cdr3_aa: CASSTSRDSYNSPLHF
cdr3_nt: TGCGCCAGCAGCACTTCCCGGGACAGCTATAATTCACCCCTCCACTTT

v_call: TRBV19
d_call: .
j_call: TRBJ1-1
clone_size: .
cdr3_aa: CASTPWGGTTEAFF
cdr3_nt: TGTGCCAGTACCCCTTGGGGGGGGACAACTGAAGCTTTCTTT

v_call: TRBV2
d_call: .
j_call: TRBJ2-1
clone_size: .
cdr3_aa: CASSAQGRGEQFF
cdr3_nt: TGTGCCAGCAGTGCTCAGGGGAGGGGTGAGCAGTTCTTC

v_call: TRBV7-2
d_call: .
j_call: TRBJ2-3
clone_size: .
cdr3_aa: CASRQTRQPTDTQYF
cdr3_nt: TGTGCCAGCAGGCAAACCCGACAGCCCACAGATACGCAGTATTTT

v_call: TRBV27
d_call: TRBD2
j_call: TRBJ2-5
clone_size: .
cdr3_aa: CASSLWAGTSGPTGETQYF
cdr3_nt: TGTGCCAGCAGTTTATGGGCCGGGACTAGCGGGCCGACTGGCGAGACCCAGTACTTC

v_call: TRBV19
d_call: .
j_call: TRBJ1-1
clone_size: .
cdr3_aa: CASSRSVRNTEAFF
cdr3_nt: TGTGCCAGTAGTCGGTCTGTCAGGAACACTGAAGCTTTCTTT

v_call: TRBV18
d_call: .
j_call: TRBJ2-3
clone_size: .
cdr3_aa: CASSPPDWGTDTQYF
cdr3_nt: TGTGCCAGCTCACCACCTGATTGGGGGACAGATACGCAGTATTTT

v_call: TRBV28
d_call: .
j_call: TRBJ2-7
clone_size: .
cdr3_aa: CASSTVEQYF
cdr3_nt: TGTGCCAGCAGTACAGTCGAGCAGTACTTC

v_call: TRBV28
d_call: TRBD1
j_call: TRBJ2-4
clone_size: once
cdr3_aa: CASSSPGQGTKNIQYF
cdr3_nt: TGTGCCAGCAGTTCCCCGGGACAGGGGACCAAAAACATTCAGTACTTC

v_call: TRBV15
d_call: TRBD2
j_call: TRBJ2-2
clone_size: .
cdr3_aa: CATRSGGRLGTGELFF
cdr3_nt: TGTGCCACCAGGTCGGGCGGGAGGCTGGGCACCGGGGAGCTGTTTTTT

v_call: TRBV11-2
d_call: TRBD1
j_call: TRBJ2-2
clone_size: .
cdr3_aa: CASSFNRRRDRSNTGELFF
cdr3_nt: TGTGCCAGCAGCTTCAACCGGCGCCGGGACAGATCGAACACCGGGGAGCTGTTTTTT

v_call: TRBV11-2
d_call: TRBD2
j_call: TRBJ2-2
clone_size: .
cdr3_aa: CASSLAEWLAGGELFF
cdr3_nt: TGTGCCAGCTCTCTGGCCGAGTGGCTAGCGGGAGGGGAGCTGTTTTTT

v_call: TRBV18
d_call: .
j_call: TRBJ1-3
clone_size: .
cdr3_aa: CASSPPGTHNSGNTIYF
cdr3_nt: TGTGCCAGCTCACCACCCGGGACGCATAACTCTGGAAACACCATATATTTT

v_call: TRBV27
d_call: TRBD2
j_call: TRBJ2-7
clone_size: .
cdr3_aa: CASARGLAGGGSSYEQYF
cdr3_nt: TGTGCCAGCGCCCGGGGACTAGCGGGAGGGGGAAGCTCCTACGAGCAGTACTTC

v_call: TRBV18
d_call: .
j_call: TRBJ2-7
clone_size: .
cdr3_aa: CASSPSTLTQGEQYF
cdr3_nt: TGTGCCAGCTCACCCTCAACCCTGACCCAGGGCGAGCAGTACTTC

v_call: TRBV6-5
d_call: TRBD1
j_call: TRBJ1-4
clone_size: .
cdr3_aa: CASSSRRTGLNEKLFF
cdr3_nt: TGTGCCAGCAGTTCCCGACGGACAGGGCTTAATGAAAAACTGTTTTTT

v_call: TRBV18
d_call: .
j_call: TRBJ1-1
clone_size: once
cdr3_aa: CASSPRLNTEAFF
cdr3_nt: TGTGCCAGCTCACCACGATTGAACACTGAAGCTTTCTTT

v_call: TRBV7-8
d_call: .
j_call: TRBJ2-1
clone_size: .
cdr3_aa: CASSLAIDREQFF
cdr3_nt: TGTGCCAGCAGCTTAGCTATAGACAGAGAGCAGTTCTTC

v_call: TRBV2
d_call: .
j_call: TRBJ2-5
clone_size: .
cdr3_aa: CASSEVLRREETQYF
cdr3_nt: TGTGCCAGCAGTGAAGTTCTTCGGAGGGAAGAGACCCAGTACTTC

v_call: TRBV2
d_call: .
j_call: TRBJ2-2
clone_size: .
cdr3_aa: CAMTKEGVPGELFF
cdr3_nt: TGTGCCATGACCAAGGAGGGGGTCCCCGGGGAGCTGTTTTTT

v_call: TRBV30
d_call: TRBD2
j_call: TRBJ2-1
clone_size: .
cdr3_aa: CAWLAGGSYNEQFF
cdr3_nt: TGTGCCTGGCTAGCGGGAGGGTCCTACAATGAGCAGTTCTTC

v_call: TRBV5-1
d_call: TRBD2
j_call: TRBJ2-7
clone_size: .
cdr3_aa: CASSPSVLAGAHEQYF
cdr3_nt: TGCGCCAGCAGCCCGTCCGTTCTAGCGGGAGCCCACGAGCAGTACTTC

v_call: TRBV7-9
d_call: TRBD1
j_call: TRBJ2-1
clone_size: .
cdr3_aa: CASSLLPSDRVRNEQFF
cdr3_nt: TGTGCCAGCAGCTTATTACCCTCAGACAGGGTCAGAAATGAGCAGTTCTTC

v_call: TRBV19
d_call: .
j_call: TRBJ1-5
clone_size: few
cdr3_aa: CASGQPNQPQHF
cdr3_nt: TGTGCCAGTGGACAGCCCAATCAGCCCCAGCATTTT

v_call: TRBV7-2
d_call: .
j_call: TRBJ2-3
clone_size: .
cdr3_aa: CASSLVGRGTDTQYF
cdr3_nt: TGTGCCAGCAGCTTAGTGGGGCGCGGCACAGATACGCAGTATTTT